Below, one T cell receptor (beta chain) is given with its context. The antigen remains undetermined. TCRdb's copy holds only in-frame clones and misses some; the assay was immunoSEQ multiplex PCR. The sample lists more than 90,000 clones; roughly 88% were seen once. This entry belongs to a study of cytomegalovirus exposure and HLA in healthy donors. On the study more broadly: The approximately 120 validation repertoires were produced on the same platform as the 650 to 800 repertoires of the first cohort. This was reported in a later analysis. Overall study results and limits: For most TCR sequences rarity was the rule, although some public TCRs occurred in many donors. A subsequent analysis found that TCR clusters from the first cohort also tended to co-occur in the 90 to 150 validation repertoires, with approximately 95% of cluster scores above 0. In vitro confirmation showed three CMV-associated chains to be CMV antigen specific.

Germline V gene sequence: CDR1 ENHRY, CDR2 SYGVKD. Between the trimmed V and J ends, which lost 2 bases and 6 bases, there was a span of 10 bases. The CDR3 runs 13 residues. The genes are TRBV10-3 and TRBJ1-2, with a possible D match to TRBD1 (5 bases). This clonotype was sampled from a man between 18 and 29 years old in good health and CMV-seronegative. Source material: PBMCs. The CDR3 loop reads CAISEGQGDGYTF. In DNA form, the CDR3 reads TGTGCCATCAGTGAGGGGCAGGGCGATGGCTACACCTTC.